Shown below are 21 T cell receptor beta chains from a single sample sequenced in a study of graft-versus-host responses after intestinal transplantation. The table came from immunoSEQ multiplex PCR; TCRdb's copy has only in-frame clones and leaves some out. The repertoire consists of 85,000 to 130,000 clones, with more than 75% occurring once and the leading ten covering 0.7% to 0.9%. Their cognate antigens are unknown. The source was unstimulated CD4+ T cells sorted from spleen or lymph node cells, collected before intestinal transplant. These receptor sequences come from a human donor who received an intestinal transplant.

This clone turned up a few times. The gene calls are TRBV10-1 and TRBJ2-1; maybe TRBD2 (5 bases). V lost 0 bases to trimming and J lost 6 bases, with 15 bases between them. The CDR3 consists of 16 residues. The germline gives CDR1 WNHNN, CDR2 SYGVQD (reference sequence). CDR3 in DNA: TGCGCCAGCAGTGAGTCGGGAAAAGGCGGAGGCAATGAGCAGTTCTTC. This gives the protein CASSESGKGGGNEQFF.

The rearrangement links TRBV6-1 to TRBJ1-5; D gene uncertain. V was shortened by 8 bases and J by 0 bases, with 11 bases between the two germline ends. The germline gives CDR1 MNHNS, CDR2 SASEGT. The CDR3 is 14 amino acids. The CDR3: CASDGLFSNQPQHF. DNA for the CDR3: TGTGCCAGCGACGGACTGTTTAGCAATCAGCCCCAGCATTTT.

J is TRBJ1-2 and V is TRBV5-3; 12 nucleotides match TRBD1. TRBV5-3 is an ORF, with its function uncertain. Germline trimming cut 4 bases from V and 7 bases from J; bases unmatched to any gene: 11. This CDR3 has 16 residues. CDR3 amino acids: CARSPDGTGGETGYTF. The CDR3 nucleotides are TGTGCCAGAAGCCCGGACGGGACAGGGGGCGAAACTGGCTACACCTTC.

The chain links TRBV11-2 to TRBJ1-2; D might be TRBD1 (5 bases). Germline V lookup: CDR1 SGHAT, CDR2 FQNNGV. This CDR3 has 15 amino acids. Trimming removed 5 bases at V and 8 bases at J, with 21 bases between. CDR3 bases: TGTGCCAGCAGCCCGGGAGGGACCTCCACGGGAGGCTACACCTTC. Residues: CASSPGGTSTGGYTF.

The genes are TRBV27 and TRBJ1-4; 8 bases map to TRBD1. J lost 7 bases, V lost 4 bases, and 14 bases had no gene match. The CDR3 is 17 residues long. Germline loops: CDR1 MNHEY, CDR2 SMNVEV (reference sequence). CDR3 in DNA: TGTGCCAGCAGTTACCGGACAGGGTTAGGCAGGGGTGAAAAACTGTTTTTT. Its translation: CASSYRTGLGRGEKLFF.

Only a few counts were recorded for this clone. This CDR3 reads CASSQEVRGGEQYF. The CDR3 DNA is TGCGCCAGCAGCCAAGAGGTTAGGGGGGGGGAGCAGTACTTC. The chain carries TRBV4-1 and TRBJ2-5, with a tentative D call TRBD2 (7 bases). Germline CDR1 reads MGHRA; CDR2 reads YSYEKL. Trimming shortened V by 0 bases and J by 11 bases, and 16 bases separated the two germline ends. The CDR3 has 14 amino acids.

Comments on this clone: The identical CDR3 is also encoded by other nucleotide sequences in the sample. The chain is built from TRBV2 and TRBJ1-5, with 9 bases aligning to TRBD1. The germline V gene encodes CDR1 SNHLY and CDR2 FYNNEI. After removal of 6 bases from V and 1 base from J, the junction contained 4 bases not matched to a gene. CDR3 length equals 15 residues. CDR3 sequence: CASSEQGASNQPQHF. CDR3 DNA: TGTGCCAGCAGCGAACAGGGGGCAAGCAATCAGCCCCAGCATTTT.

The chain has TRBV21-1 and TRBJ1-2. TRBV21-1 is labeled a pseudogene. The CDR3 is 15 amino acids. CDR3 amino acids: CASSKEPGANYGYTF. CDR3 DNA sequence: TGTGCCAGCAGCAAAGAGCCGGGGGCTAACTATGGCTACACCTTC.

The J gene is TRBJ2-1, the V gene TRBV7-9; 8 bases line up with TRBD2. The CDR3 is 16 residues long. The V gene end was trimmed by 2 bases and the J gene end by 2 bases; junction bases not matched to a gene: 5. Looked up from germline, CDR1 is SEHNR and CDR2 is FQNEAQ (reference sequence). This chain's CDR3 is CASSLSSGLAYNEQFF. For the CDR3, the DNA is TGTGCCAGCAGCTTAAGTTCGGGACTAGCCTACAATGAGCAGTTCTTC.

V and J are TRBV10-3 and TRBJ2-7; no firm D call. CDR1 is ENHRY and CDR2 is SYGVKD in the germline V gene. The CDR3 is 14 residues long. Trimming pared 5 bases from V and 1 base from J, leaving 12 bases between. The CDR3 protein is CAISTTGPSYEQYF. In DNA form, the CDR3 reads TGTGCCATCAGTACAACGGGCCCTTCCTACGAGCAGTACTTC.

The V and J genes are TRBV7-2 and TRBJ1-5; the match to TRBD1 covers 7 bases. CDR3 size: 15 residues. After removal of 1 base from V and 3 bases from J, the junction contained 3 bases not matched to a gene. Germline CDR1 SGHTA, CDR2 FQGNSA. The CDR3 bases are TGTGCCAGCAGCTTAGGGACAGGCCCCAATCAGCCCCAGCATTTT. This encodes CASSLGTGPNQPQHF.

The chain uses TRBV9 and TRBJ2-3; D is unclear. The CDR3 extends over 18 amino acids. Per germline, CDR1 SGDLS and CDR2 YYNGEE. V gave up 2 bases and J gave up 2 bases, with 21 bases separating them. This CDR3 reads CASSVIPSGDLDTDTQYF. DNA of the CDR3: TGTGCCAGCAGCGTCATTCCCTCAGGAGACCTGGACACAGATACGCAGTATTTT.

The rearrangement joins TRBV2 to TRBJ2-3; D is perhaps TRBD1 or TRBD2 (5 bases each). The CDR3 has 10 amino acids. In germline, CDR1 is SNHLY, CDR2 FYNNEI. V lost 6 bases and J 9 bases, leaving 7 bases between the germline ends. The CDR3 protein is CASSGATQYF. The CDR3 DNA follows: TGTGCCAGCAGCGGGGCGACGCAGTATTTT.

CDR3 region: CASSLKGTTYNEQFF. Here the CDR3 DNA reads TGTGCCAGCAGCTTAAAGGGGACCACCTACAATGAGCAGTTCTTC. The chain couples TRBV7-3 to TRBJ2-1; D may match TRBD1 or TRBD2 (5 bases each). Trimming shortened V by 1 base and J by 2 bases, and 9 bases separated the two germline ends. The germline V gene has CDR1 SGHTA and CDR2 FQGTGA. This CDR3 has 15 residues.

The chain employs TRBV5-1 and TRBJ2-7; a possible D gene is TRBD1 (6 bases). The CDR3 spans 13 residues. Trimming took off 3 bases at V and 5 bases at J, with 12 bases between the two ends. Germline V lookup: CDR1 SGHRS, CDR2 YFSETQ. The DNA for the CDR3 is TGCGCCAGCAGCTATACACAGGGTAACGAGCAGTACTTC. This sequence encodes CASSYTQGNEQYF.

This rearrangement joins TRBV5-4 to TRBJ1-1; TRBD1 matches 7 bases. The germline CDR1 and CDR2 sequences are SGHNT and YYREEE (reference sequence). J lost 1 base, V lost 3 bases, and 3 bases had no gene match. This CDR3 has 14 amino acids. In DNA, the CDR3 is TGTGCCAGCAGCTCGGGACAGAAGAACACTGAAGCTTTCTTT. Its protein is CASSSGQKNTEAFF.

This chain joins TRBV11-1 and TRBJ2-5; TRBD1 aligns across 8 bases. With V trimmed by 4 bases and J by 4 bases, 8 bases remained unmatched. Germline V CDR1 and CDR2: SGHAT, FQDESV (reference sequence). CDR3 length equals 15 residues. The CDR3 is CASSSGQGGVETQYF. The CDR3 coding sequence is TGTGCCAGCAGCTCCGGACAGGGCGGGGTAGAGACCCAGTACTTC.

The V and J genes are TRBV10-1 and TRBJ2-7, with D perhaps matching TRBD1 or TRBD2 (6 bases each). This CDR3 has 19 amino acids. The germline V and J ends were trimmed by 0 bases and 2 bases, with 23 bases remaining between them. The germline CDR1 and CDR2 sequences are WNHNN and SYGVQD (reference sequence). The CDR3 here is CASSESNRDFLFWTYEQYF. DNA for the CDR3: TGCGCCAGCAGTGAGTCGAACAGGGACTTCTTGTTCTGGACCTACGAGCAGTACTTC.

In DNA, the CDR3 is TGCGCCAGCAGCTCAGACAGGGATGGCTACACCTTC. Protein product: CASSSDRDGYTF. This chain connects TRBV5-1 to TRBJ1-2; 7 nucleotides match TRBD1. After removal of 3 bases from V and 6 bases from J, the junction contained 2 bases not matched to a gene. The CDR3 sequence is 12 residues long. Germline CDR1 and CDR2: SGHRS and YFSETQ.

V is TRBV13 and J is TRBJ2-1; D may be TRBD2 (5 bases). The CDR3 is 14 residues long. Trimming removed 5 bases at V and 4 bases at J, with 12 bases between. CDR1 and CDR2 (germline): PRHDT, FYEKMQ (reference sequence). CDR3 sequence (DNA): TGTGCCAGCAGCCCTCGGAGGCTTTACAATGAGCAGTTCTTC. Translated, it gives CASSPRRLYNEQFF.

This sequence joins TRBV2 and TRBJ1-3; D gene ambiguous. The CDR3 is 13 amino acids. V gave up 1 base and J gave up 4 bases, with 5 bases separating them. From germline, CDR1 is SNHLY and CDR2 FYNNEI. The CDR3 DNA follows: TGTGCCAGCAGTGAAGAGTGGGGAAACACCATATATTTT. Amino acids: CASSEEWGNTIYF.